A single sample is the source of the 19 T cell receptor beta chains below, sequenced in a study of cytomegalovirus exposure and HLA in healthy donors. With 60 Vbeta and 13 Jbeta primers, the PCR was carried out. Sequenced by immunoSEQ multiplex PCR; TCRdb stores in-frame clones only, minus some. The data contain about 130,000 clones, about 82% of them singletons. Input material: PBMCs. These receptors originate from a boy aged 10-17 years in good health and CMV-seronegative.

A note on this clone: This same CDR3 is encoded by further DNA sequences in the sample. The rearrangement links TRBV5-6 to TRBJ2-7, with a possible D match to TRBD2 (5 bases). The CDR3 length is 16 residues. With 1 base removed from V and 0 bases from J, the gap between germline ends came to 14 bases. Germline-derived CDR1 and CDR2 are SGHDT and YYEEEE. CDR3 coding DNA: TGTGCCAGCAGCTTGAAAGGAGGTCAGGACTCCTACGAGCAGTACTTC. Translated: CASSLKGGQDSYEQYF.

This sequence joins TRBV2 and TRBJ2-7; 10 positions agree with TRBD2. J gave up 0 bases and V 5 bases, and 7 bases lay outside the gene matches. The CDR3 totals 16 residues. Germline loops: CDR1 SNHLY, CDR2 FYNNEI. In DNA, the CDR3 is TGTGCCAGCAGTCCCCCTAGCGGGAGCAGCTCCTACGAGCAGTACTTC. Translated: CASSPPSGSSSYEQYF.

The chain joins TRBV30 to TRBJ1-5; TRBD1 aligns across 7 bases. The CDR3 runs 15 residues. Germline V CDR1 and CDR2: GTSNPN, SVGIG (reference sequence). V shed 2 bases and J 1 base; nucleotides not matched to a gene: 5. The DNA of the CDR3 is TGTGCCTGGAGTCCCCTCAGGGGGAGCAATCAGCCCCAGCATTTT. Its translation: CAWSPLRGSNQPQHF.

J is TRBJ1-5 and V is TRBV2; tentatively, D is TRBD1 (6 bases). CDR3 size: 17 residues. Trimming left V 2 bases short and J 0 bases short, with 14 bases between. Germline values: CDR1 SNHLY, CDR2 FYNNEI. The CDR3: CASSEWEGGYSNQPQHF. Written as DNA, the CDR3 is TGTGCCAGCAGTGAATGGGAGGGGGGCTATAGCAATCAGCCCCAGCATTTT. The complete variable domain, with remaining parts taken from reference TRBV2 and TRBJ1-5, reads EPEVTQTPSHQVTQMGQEVILRCVPISNHLYFYWYRQILGQKVEFLVSFYNNEISEKSEIFDDQFSVERPDGSNFTLKIRSTKLEDSAMYFCASSEWEGGYSNQPQHFGDGTRLSIL.

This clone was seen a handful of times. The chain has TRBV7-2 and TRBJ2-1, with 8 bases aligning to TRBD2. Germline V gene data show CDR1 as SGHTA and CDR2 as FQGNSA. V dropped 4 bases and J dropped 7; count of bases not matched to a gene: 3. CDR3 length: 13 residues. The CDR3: CASSSGLANEQFF. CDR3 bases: TGTGCCAGCAGCTCAGGACTAGCTAATGAGCAGTTCTTC.

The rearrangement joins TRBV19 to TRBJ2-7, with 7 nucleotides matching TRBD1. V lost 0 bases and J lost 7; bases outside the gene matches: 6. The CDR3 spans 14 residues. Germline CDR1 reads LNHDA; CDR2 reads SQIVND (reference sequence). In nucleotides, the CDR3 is TGTGCCAGTAGTATAGATCAGGGGGTTGGAGAGCAGTACTTC. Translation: CASSIDQGVGEQYF.

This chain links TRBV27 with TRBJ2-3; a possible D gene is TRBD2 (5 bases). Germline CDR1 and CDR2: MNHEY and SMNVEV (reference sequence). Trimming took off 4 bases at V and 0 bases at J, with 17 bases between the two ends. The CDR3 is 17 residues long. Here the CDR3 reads CASSSLVSDFSTDTQYF. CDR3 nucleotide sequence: TGTGCCAGCAGTTCCCTTGTATCGGACTTTAGCACAGATACGCAGTATTTT.

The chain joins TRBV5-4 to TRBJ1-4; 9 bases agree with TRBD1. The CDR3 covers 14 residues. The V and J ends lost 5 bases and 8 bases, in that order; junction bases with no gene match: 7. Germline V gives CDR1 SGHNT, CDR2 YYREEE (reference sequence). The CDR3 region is CASSLPGQGEKLFF. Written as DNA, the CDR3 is TGTGCCAGCAGTCTCCCGGGACAGGGAGAAAAACTGTTTTTT.

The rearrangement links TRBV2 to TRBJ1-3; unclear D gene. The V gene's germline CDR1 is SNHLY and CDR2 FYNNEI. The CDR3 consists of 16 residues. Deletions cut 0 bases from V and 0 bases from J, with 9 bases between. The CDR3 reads CASSEAFVPSGNTIYF. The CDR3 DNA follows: TGTGCCAGCAGTGAAGCGTTCGTCCCCTCTGGAAACACCATATATTTT.

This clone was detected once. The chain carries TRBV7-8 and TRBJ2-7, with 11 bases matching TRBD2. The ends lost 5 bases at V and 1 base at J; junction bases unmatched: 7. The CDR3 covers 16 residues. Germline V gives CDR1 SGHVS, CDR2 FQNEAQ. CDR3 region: CASSPFSGRGSYEQYF. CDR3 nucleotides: TGTGCCAGCAGCCCTTTTAGCGGGAGGGGTTCCTACGAGCAGTACTTC.

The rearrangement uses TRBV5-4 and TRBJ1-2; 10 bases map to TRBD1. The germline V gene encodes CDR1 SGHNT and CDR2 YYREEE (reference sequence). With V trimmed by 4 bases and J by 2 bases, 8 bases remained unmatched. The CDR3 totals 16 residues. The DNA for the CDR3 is TGTGCCAGCAGCCCCGGGACAGGGGTTCACAACTATGGCTACACCTTC. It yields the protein CASSPGTGVHNYGYTF.

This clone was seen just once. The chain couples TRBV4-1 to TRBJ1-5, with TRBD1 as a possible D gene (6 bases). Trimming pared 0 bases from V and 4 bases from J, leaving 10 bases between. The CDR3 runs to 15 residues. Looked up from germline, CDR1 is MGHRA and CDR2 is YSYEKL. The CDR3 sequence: CASSQDGGLNQPQHF. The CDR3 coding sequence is TGCGCCAGCAGCCAAGACGGGGGGCTAAATCAGCCCCAGCATTTT.

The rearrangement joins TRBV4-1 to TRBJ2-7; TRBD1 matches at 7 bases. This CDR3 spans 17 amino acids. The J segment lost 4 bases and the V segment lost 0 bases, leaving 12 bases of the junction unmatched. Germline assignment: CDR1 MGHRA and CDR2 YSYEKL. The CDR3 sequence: CASSQEEGTAEKYEQYF. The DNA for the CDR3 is TGCGCCAGCAGCCAAGAAGAGGGGACAGCAGAAAAATACGAGCAGTACTTC.

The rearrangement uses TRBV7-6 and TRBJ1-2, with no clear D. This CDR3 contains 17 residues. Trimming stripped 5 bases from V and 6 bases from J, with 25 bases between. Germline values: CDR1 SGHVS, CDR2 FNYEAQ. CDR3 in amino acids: CASSKNPLADRGNGYTF. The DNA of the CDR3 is TGTGCCAGCAGCAAGAACCCCCTCGCGGATCGGGGAAATGGCTACACCTTC.

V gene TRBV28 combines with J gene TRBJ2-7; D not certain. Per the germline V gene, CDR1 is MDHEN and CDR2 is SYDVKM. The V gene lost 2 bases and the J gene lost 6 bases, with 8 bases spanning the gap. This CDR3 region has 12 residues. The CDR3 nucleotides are TGTGCCAGCAGTTTAATCTCCGGCGAGCAGTACTTC. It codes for CASSLISGEQYF.

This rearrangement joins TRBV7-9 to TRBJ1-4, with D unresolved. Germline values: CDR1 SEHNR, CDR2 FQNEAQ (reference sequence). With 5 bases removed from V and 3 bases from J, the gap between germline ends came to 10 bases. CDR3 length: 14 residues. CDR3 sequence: CASSQQKPNEKLFF. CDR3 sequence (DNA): TGTGCCAGCAGCCAACAAAAACCTAATGAAAAACTGTTTTTT.

As DNA, the CDR3 is TGTGCCAGTAGTATCGACGGGACAGGTCCTTATGAGCAGTTCTTC. Its translation: CASSIDGTGPYEQFF. J is TRBJ2-1 and V is TRBV19, with TRBD1 identical over 8 bases. V shed 3 bases, J shed 8 bases, and the junction held 9 bases outside the gene matches. This CDR3 contains 15 residues. Germline values: CDR1 LNHDA, CDR2 SQIVND (reference sequence).

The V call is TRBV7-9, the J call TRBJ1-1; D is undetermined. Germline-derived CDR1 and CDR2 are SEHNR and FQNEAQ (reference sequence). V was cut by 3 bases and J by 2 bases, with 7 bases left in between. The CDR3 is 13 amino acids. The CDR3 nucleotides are TGTGCCAGCAGCTTTTCGGTTAACACTGAAGCTTTCTTT. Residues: CASSFSVNTEAFF.

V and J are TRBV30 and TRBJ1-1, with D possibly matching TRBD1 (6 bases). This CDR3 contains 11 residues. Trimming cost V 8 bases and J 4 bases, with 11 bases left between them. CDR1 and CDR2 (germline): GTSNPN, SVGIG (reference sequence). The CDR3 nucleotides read TGTGCCAGGGGGGGAGCCACTGAAGCTTTCTTT. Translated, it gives CARGGATEAFF.